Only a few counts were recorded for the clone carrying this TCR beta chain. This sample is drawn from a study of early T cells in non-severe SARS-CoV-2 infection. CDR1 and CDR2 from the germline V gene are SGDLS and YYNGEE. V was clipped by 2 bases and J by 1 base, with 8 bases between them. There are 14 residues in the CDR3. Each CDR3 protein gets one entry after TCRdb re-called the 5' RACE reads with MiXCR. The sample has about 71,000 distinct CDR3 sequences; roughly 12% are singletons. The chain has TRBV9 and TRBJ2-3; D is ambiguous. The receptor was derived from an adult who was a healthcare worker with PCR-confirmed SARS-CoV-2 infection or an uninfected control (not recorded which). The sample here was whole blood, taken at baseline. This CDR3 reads CASSVELRTDTQYF. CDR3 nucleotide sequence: TGTGCCAGCAGCGTGGAACTCCGCACAGATACGCAGTATTTT.